These 27 T cell receptor beta chains were sequenced from one sample in a study of cytomegalovirus exposure and HLA in healthy donors (dated by TCRdb to 2016 to 2017). Preparation of the library involved the immunoSEQ multiplex PCR assay. A mixture of 60 forward primers for TCR Vbeta segments and 13 reverse primers for TCR Jbeta segments was used in the multiplex PCR. TCRdb took this table from immuneACCESS and kept in-frame rearrangements with V and J called. Such tables lack part of the clones; where checked against another copy, unresolved V genes explain under half of the gap, and the rest is unexplained. The sample records about 190,000 clones, about 12% of which are singletons. Of the sample, about 8% is held by the ten largest clones. Sample: PBMCs. The origin of the receptors is a man in his fifties or sixties in good health and CMV-seropositive.

This clone has a single count. The junction departs from germline at one end; a sequencing error may be responsible. This sequence joins TRBV7-7 and TRBJ2-5, with TRBD2 matching 9 bases. The CDR3 is 16 residues long. The germline CDR1 and CDR2 sequences are SSHAT and FNYEAQ (reference sequence). CDR3: CASSPLAGGFSETQYF. The CDR3 DNA reads TGTGCTAGCAGCCCTTTGGCGGGGGGGTTCTCAGAGACCCAGTACTTC.

This clone showed up just a few times. The chain carries TRBV5-5 and TRBJ2-7; no reliable D call. Germline CDR1 SGHKS, CDR2 YYEKEE (reference sequence). This CDR3 is 13 amino acids long. V lost 2 bases and J 2 bases, leaving 8 bases between the germline ends. CDR3 sequence reads: CASSFTDAYEQYV. As DNA, the CDR3 is TGTGCCAGCAGCTTCACAGATGCCTACGAGCAGTACGTC.

This clone was seen a handful of times. The chain couples TRBV28 to TRBJ2-5; unclear D gene. Germline lookup yields CDR1 MDHEN and CDR2 SYDVKM. V dropped 1 base and J dropped 1 base, with 7 bases sitting between them. The CDR3 runs to 14 residues. Written as DNA, the CDR3 is TGTGCCAGCAGTTTATCTCCTCCCCAAGAGACCCAGTACTTC. This codes for CASSLSPPQETQYF. The entire variable domain, with the rest obtained from reference TRBV28 and TRBJ2-5, is as follows: DVKVTQSSRYLVKRTGEKVFLECVQDMDHENMFWYRQDPGLGLRLIYFSYDVKMKEKGDIPEGYSVSREKKERFSLILESASTNQTSMYLCASSLSPPQETQYFGPGTRLLVL.

The chain employs TRBV2 and TRBJ1-4; no definite D call. The CDR3 is 14 residues long. Between the trimmed V and J ends, which lost 2 bases and 7 bases, there was a span of 11 bases. Germline values: CDR1 SNHLY, CDR2 FYNNEI. CDR3 DNA sequence: TGTGCCAGCAGTGAACGGGGTTTTGGTGAAAAACTGTTTTTT. It translates to CASSERGFGEKLFF.

The J gene is TRBJ1-1, the V gene TRBV6-1, with 9 nucleotides matching TRBD1. V shed 5 bases, J shed 1 base, and the junction held 5 bases outside the gene matches. CDR3 size: 15 residues. Per the germline V gene, CDR1 is MNHNS and CDR2 is SASEGT. In DNA, the CDR3 is TGTGCCAGCAGTCGGTGGGACAGGGCGAACACTGAAGCTTTCTTT. Its translation: CASSRWDRANTEAFF.

On this clone: Other nucleotide sequences from this sample produce the same CDR3. The DNA of the CDR3 is TGTGCCAGCAGCTTGAAACAGGGACGCGAGACCCAGTACTTC. This sequence encodes CASSLKQGRETQYF. The V call is TRBV5-4, the J call TRBJ2-5, with a weak D call TRBD1 (6 bases). V dropped 1 base and J dropped 5 bases, with 12 bases sitting between them. CDR3 size: 14 residues. CDR1 is SGHNT and CDR2 is YYREEE in the germline V gene (reference sequence).

This clone was recorded a few times. The chain recombines TRBV5-4 with TRBJ1-6; D is uncertain. The CDR3 extends over 14 amino acids. Germline CDR1 SGHNT, CDR2 YYREEE (reference sequence). With 4 bases removed from V and 2 bases from J, the gap between germline ends came to 7 bases. CDR3 in amino acids: CASSPGAYNSPLHF. The CDR3 DNA follows: TGTGCCAGCAGCCCGGGTGCCTATAATTCACCCCTCCACTTT. The full variable domain, completed using reference TRBV5-4 and TRBJ1-6, is ETGVTQSPTHLIKTRGQQVTLRCSSQSGHNTVSWYQQALGQGPQFIFQYYREEENGRGNFPPRFSGLQFPNYSSELNVNALELDDSALYLCASSPGAYNSPLHFGNGTRLTVT.

There are a few counts of this clone. The V call is TRBV28, the J call TRBJ1-2, with D unresolved. Trimming took off 6 bases at V and 2 bases at J, with 13 bases between the two ends. The CDR3 runs to 14 residues. Germline V gene sequence: CDR1 MDHEN, CDR2 SYDVKM. The CDR3 loop is CASSSQWRNYGYTF. CDR3 DNA sequence: TGTGCCAGCAGCTCACAATGGAGGAACTATGGCTACACCTTC.

This clone was seen only a few times. The chain combines TRBV28 with TRBJ1-5; perhaps TRBD1 as D (6 bases). This CDR3 spans 14 amino acids. Per the germline V gene, CDR1 is MDHEN and CDR2 is SYDVKM. Trimming removed 6 bases from V and 4 bases from J, with 13 bases in between. The CDR3 region has the DNA TGTGCCAGCAGAGCCGGGGGGCTGAATCAGCCCCAGCATTTT. Protein product: CASRAGGLNQPQHF.

This sequence joins TRBV5-1 and TRBJ1-2, with no clear D. V was clipped by 0 bases and J by 5 bases, with 23 bases between them. This CDR3 is 18 amino acids long. Looked up from germline, CDR1 is SGHRS and CDR2 is YFSETQ. The CDR3 region is CASSLGPSSHRGIYGYTF. Written as DNA, the CDR3 is TGCGCCAGCAGCTTGGGCCCTTCTAGCCACCGTGGGATATATGGCTACACCTTC.

A few counts support this clone. The V call is TRBV9, the J call TRBJ2-2, with 8 positions matching TRBD1. With V trimmed by 10 bases and J by 1 base, 6 bases remained unmatched. The CDR3 loop spans 14 amino acids. Per germline, CDR1 SGDLS and CDR2 YYNGEE. The CDR3 DNA reads TGTGCCGGAGGACAGGGAATGAACACCGGGGAGCTGTTTTTT. This translates into CAGGQGMNTGELFF. Full variable domain (missing parts from reference TRBV9 and TRBJ2-2): DSGVTQTPKHLITATGQRVTLRCSPRSGDLSVYWYQQSLDQGLQFLIQYYNGEERAKGNILERFSAQQFPDLHSELNLSSLELGDSALYFCAGGQGMNTGELFFGEGSRLTVL.

The chain employs TRBV5-1 and TRBJ2-2; TRBD2 matches 10 bases. Germline CDR1 is SGHRS and CDR2 is YFSETQ. This CDR3 has 15 amino acids. V shed 4 bases and J 3 bases; nucleotides not matched to a gene: 3. This CDR3 is CASSIGLADTGELFF. CDR3 coding DNA: TGCGCCAGCAGCATCGGACTAGCGGACACCGGGGAGCTGTTTTTT. The entire variable domain, with the rest obtained from reference TRBV5-1 and TRBJ2-2, is as follows: KAGVTQTPRYLIKTRGQQVTLSCSPISGHRSVSWYQQTPGQGLQFLFEYFSETQRNKGNFPGRFSGRQFSNSRSEMNVSTLELGDSALYLCASSIGLADTGELFFGEGSRLTVL.

The rearrangement joins TRBV6-1 to TRBJ2-5, with TRBD1 as a possible D gene (5 bases). V was shortened by 6 bases and J by 5 bases, with 13 bases between the two germline ends. The CDR3 consists of 13 residues. Germline CDR1 is MNHNS and CDR2 is SASEGT. CDR3 sequence reads: CASRQQVQETQYF. CDR3 bases: TGTGCCAGCAGGCAACAGGTACAGGAGACCCAGTACTTC.

V and J are TRBV9 and TRBJ2-2; TRBD2 might be the D (6 bases). Trimming left V 7 bases short and J 3 bases short, with 16 bases between. The germline CDR1 and CDR2 sequences are SGDLS and YYNGEE. This CDR3 spans 15 amino acids. CDR3 DNA: TGTGCCAGCCGGTCCCCCGGGAGAGACACCGGGGAGCTGTTTTTT. Translated, it gives CASRSPGRDTGELFF.

This chain connects TRBV5-4 to TRBJ1-4; TRBD1 matches 10 bases. The CDR3 loop spans 14 amino acids. Germline CDR1 is SGHNT and CDR2 is YYREEE (reference sequence). V trimming: 2 bases; J trimming: 7 bases; junction bases outside the gene matches: 2. The CDR3 region is CASSFDRGPEKLFF. As DNA, the CDR3 is TGTGCCAGCAGCTTTGACAGGGGGCCTGAAAAACTGTTTTTT.

This clone appeared a few times. The chain couples TRBV5-5 to TRBJ1-6, with TRBD1 matching over 9 bases. The CDR3 sequence is 20 residues long. J gave up 7 bases and V 6 bases, and 23 bases lay outside the gene matches. The germline V gene has CDR1 SGHKS and CDR2 YYEKEE (reference sequence). The CDR3 loop is CASTVIRDRAIGGGNSPLHF. The CDR3 DNA sequence: TGTGCCAGCACCGTGATCCGGGACAGGGCGATTGGGGGGGGAAATTCACCCCTCCACTTT.

Here the CDR3 DNA reads TGCGCCAGCAGCGCAGGACTAGCGGGGGGGCGAGAGACCCAGTACTTC. As protein: CASSAGLAGGRETQYF. This chain joins TRBV5-1 and TRBJ2-5, with 15 bases fitting TRBD2. The trim removed 4 bases at V and 4 bases at J, leaving 5 bases unmatched. From germline, CDR1 is SGHRS and CDR2 YFSETQ. There are 16 residues in the CDR3.

The chain recombines TRBV10-3 with TRBJ2-4; D is perhaps TRBD2 (6 bases). Germline V gives CDR1 ENHRY, CDR2 SYGVKD. The CDR3 length is 15 residues. V lost 1 base to trimming and J lost 5 bases, with 12 bases between them. The CDR3, as DNA: TGTGCCATCAGTGAGTTGGGCGGGGCCCAAAACATTCAGTACTTC. Protein: CAISELGGAQNIQYF.

As to this clone: Other DNA sequences in this sample translate to the same CDR3. This CDR3 reads CAWSVLNEQFF. CDR3 bases: TGTGCCTGGAGTGTCCTAAATGAGCAGTTCTTC. The genes are TRBV30 and TRBJ2-1; no firm D call. V lost 0 bases and J 7 bases, leaving 4 bases between the germline ends. The CDR3 has 11 amino acids. Germline V gene lookup returns CDR1 GTSNPN and CDR2 SVGIG (reference sequence).

Only a few counts were recorded for this clone. The chain links TRBV7-9 to TRBJ1-2, with D possibly TRBD1 on 6 matching bases. This CDR3 region has 15 residues. The germline CDR1 and CDR2 sequences are SEHNR and FQNEAQ (reference sequence). The germline V and J ends were trimmed by 1 base and 3 bases, with 12 bases remaining between them. The CDR3 protein is CASSLGTVTYYGYTF. DNA for the CDR3: TGTGCCAGCAGCTTAGGGACAGTCACCTACTATGGCTACACCTTC.

This clone showed up just a few times. The chain employs TRBV11-3 and TRBJ1-1; D is unresolved. CDR1 is SGHNT, CDR2 YENEEA, per germline. Trimming pared 6 bases from V and 0 bases from J, leaving 5 bases between. The CDR3 has 12 amino acids. The CDR3 DNA sequence: TGTGCCAGCAGTGTTATGAACACTGAAGCTTTCTTT. Translated, it gives CASSVMNTEAFF. Full variable domain (outside the CDR3, taken from reference TRBV11-3 and TRBJ1-1): EAGVVQSPRYKIIEKKQPVAFWCNPISGHNTLYWYLQNLGQGPELLIRYENEEAVDDSQLPKDRFSAERLKGVDSTLKIQPAELGDSAVYLCASSVMNTEAFFGQGTRLTVV.

This chain joins TRBV6-5 and TRBJ2-7, with 9 bases lining up with TRBD1. Looked up from germline, CDR1 is MNHEY and CDR2 is SVGAGI. This CDR3 has 16 amino acids. The junction had 9 bases not matched to a gene; V was cut back by 4 bases and J by 2 bases. As DNA, the CDR3 is TGTGCCAGCAGTTCCGGGACAGGGCCCGCCCCCTACGAGCAGTACGTC. The encoded protein is CASSSGTGPAPYEQYV.

This chain uses TRBV15 with TRBJ2-5; D is uncertain. Germline CDR1 is LNHNV and CDR2 is YYDKDF (reference sequence). The CDR3 totals 12 residues. For the CDR3, the DNA is TGTGCGACCTCCTCCGGCCAAGAGACCCAGTACTTC. Its translation: CATSSGQETQYF.

The genes are TRBV27 and TRBJ1-1; 8 bases line up with TRBD1. The CDR3 is 15 amino acids. CDR1 is MNHEY, CDR2 SMNVEV, per germline (reference sequence). The J segment lost 4 bases and the V segment lost 5 bases, leaving 9 bases of the junction unmatched. CDR3 DNA sequence: TGTGCCAGCAGTCCTCCGACAGGGGTTGGCACTGAAGCTTTCTTT. Its protein is CASSPPTGVGTEAFF.

This clone was observed a handful of times. This chain uses TRBV4-3 with TRBJ1-2; 9 bases line up with TRBD1. Germline CDR1 reads LGHNA; CDR2 reads YSLEER. This CDR3 contains 17 residues. The V gene end was trimmed by 0 bases and the J gene end by 7 bases; junction bases not matched to a gene: 12. In DNA form, the CDR3 reads TGCGCCAGCAGCCAAGATGGGGCAGGGACAGGGTATACTGGCTACACCTTC. It codes for CASSQDGAGTGYTGYTF.

This chain uses TRBV6-1 with TRBJ2-7; 7 bases line up with TRBD1. Germline V gene sequence: CDR1 MNHNS, CDR2 SASEGT. This CDR3 spans 14 amino acids. J gave up 2 bases and V 3 bases, and 4 bases lay outside the gene matches. The CDR3 spells CASSDTGATYEQYV. The CDR3 nucleotides read TGTGCCAGCAGTGATACAGGGGCTACCTACGAGCAGTACGTC.

This chain connects TRBV7-2 to TRBJ1-2; TRBD1 matches 8 bases. The CDR3 totals 13 residues. V trimming: 6 bases; J trimming: 4 bases; junction bases outside the gene matches: 4. Germline-derived CDR1 and CDR2 are SGHTA and FQGNSA. CDR3 in DNA: TGTGCCAGCAGTAAGGGACAGGCCTATGGCTACACCTTC. This codes for CASSKGQAYGYTF.